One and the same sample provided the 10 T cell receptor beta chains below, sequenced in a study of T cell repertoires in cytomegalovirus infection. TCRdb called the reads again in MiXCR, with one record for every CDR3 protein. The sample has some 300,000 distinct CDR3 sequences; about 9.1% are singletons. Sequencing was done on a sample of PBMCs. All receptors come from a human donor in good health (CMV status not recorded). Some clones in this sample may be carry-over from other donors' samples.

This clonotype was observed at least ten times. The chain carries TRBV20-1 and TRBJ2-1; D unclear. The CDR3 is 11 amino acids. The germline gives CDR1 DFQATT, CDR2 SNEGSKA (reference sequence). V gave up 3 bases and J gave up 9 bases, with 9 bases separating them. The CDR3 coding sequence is TGCAGTGCTAGGTCACCCGGTGAGCAGTTCTTC. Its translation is CSARSPGEQFF.

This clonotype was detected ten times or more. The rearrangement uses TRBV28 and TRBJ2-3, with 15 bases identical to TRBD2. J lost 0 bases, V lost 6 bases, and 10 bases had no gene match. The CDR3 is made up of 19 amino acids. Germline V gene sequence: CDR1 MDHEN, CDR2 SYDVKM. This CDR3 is CASRDPGLAGGSSTDTQYF. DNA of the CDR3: TGTGCCAGCAGAGACCCGGGACTAGCGGGGGGCTCTAGCACAGATACGCAGTATTTT.

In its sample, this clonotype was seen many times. CDR3 in amino acids: CASSSPTTPNSGNTIYF. CDR3 nucleotide sequence: TGTGCCAGCAGTTCCCCAACGACACCAAACTCTGGAAACACCATATATTTT. The gene calls are TRBV28 and TRBJ1-3; no clear D. V was shortened by 4 bases and J by 0 bases, with 16 bases between the two germline ends. Per the germline V gene, CDR1 is MDHEN and CDR2 is SYDVKM. The CDR3 has 17 amino acids.

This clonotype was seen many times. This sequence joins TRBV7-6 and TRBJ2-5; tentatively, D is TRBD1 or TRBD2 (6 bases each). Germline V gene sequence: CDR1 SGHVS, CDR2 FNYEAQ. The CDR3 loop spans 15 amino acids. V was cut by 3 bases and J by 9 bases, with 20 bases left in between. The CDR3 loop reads CASSLGGVGAHPQYF. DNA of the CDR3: TGTGCCAGCAGCTTGGGGGGAGTGGGGGCGCATCCCCAGTACTTC.

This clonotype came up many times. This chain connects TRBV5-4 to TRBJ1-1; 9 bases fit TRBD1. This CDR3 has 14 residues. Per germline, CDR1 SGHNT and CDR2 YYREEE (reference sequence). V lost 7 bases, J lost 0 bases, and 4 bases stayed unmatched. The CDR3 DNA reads TGTGCCAGCGGACAGGGGAATATGAACACTGAAGCTTTCTTT. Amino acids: CASGQGNMNTEAFF.

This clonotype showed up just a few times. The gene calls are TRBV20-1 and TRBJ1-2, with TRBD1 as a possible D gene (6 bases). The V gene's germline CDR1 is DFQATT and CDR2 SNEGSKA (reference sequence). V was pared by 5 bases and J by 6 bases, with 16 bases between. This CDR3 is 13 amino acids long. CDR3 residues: CSAAPVEGDGYTF. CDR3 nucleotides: TGCAGTGCTGCGCCGGTGGAGGGGGATGGCTACACCTTC.

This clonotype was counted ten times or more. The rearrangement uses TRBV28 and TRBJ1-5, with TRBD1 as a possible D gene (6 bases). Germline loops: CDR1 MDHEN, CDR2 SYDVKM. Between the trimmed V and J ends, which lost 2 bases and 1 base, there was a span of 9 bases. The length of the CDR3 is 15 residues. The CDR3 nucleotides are TGTGCCAGCAGTTTAGAGGGGGTGAGCAATCAGCCCCAGCATTTT. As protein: CASSLEGVSNQPQHF.

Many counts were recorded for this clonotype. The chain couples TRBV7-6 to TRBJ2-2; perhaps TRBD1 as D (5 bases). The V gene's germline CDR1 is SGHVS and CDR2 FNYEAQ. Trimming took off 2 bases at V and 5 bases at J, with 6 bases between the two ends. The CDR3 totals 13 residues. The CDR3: CASSLRQTGELFF. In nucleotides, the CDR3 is TGTGCCAGCAGCTTACGACAGACCGGGGAGCTGTTTTTT.

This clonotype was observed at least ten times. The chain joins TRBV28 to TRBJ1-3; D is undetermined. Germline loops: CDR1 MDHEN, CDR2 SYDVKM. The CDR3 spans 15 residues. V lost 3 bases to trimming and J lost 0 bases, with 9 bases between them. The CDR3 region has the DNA TGTGCCAGCAGTTTGAACCCCTACTCTGGAAACACCATATATTTT. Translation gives CASSLNPYSGNTIYF.

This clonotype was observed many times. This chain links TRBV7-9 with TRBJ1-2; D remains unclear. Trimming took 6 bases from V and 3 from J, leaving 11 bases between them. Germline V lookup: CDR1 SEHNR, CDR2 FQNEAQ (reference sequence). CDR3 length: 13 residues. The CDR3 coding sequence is TGTGCCAGCAGGTCCCCAAGGCACTATGGCTACACCTTC. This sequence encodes CASRSPRHYGYTF. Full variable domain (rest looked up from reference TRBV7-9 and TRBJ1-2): DTGVSQNPRHKITKRGQNVTFRCDPISEHNRLYWYRQTLGQGPEFLTYFQNEAQLEKSRLLSDRFSAERPKGSFSTLEIQRTEQGDSAMYLCASRSPRHYGYTFGSGTRLTVV.